The 32 T cell receptor beta chains in this list originate from one sample, sequenced in a study of blood T cell repertoires in COVID-19. This table comes from immunoSEQ multiplex PCR, and its TCRdb copy is limited to in-frame clones, with some not included. The data show some 120,000 clones, with about 81% seen just once and about 18% held by the top ten. Sequenced sample: peripheral blood. These receptors all stem from a man aged 25-40 years with COVID-19, enrolled during active disease.

This sequence joins TRBV28 and TRBJ2-7; a weak D match, TRBD1 (6 bases). V lost 3 bases and J 1 base, leaving 13 bases between the germline ends. This CDR3 is 15 amino acids long. CDR1 MDHEN and CDR2 SYDVKM come from the germline V gene. The CDR3 spells CASSLRDIFSYEQYF. CDR3 sequence (DNA): TGTGCCAGCAGTTTGAGGGACATATTTTCCTACGAGCAGTACTTC.

This chain connects TRBV25-1 to TRBJ1-3; TRBD1 might be the D (5 bases). CDR1 and CDR2 from the germline V gene are MGHDK and SYGVNS. The CDR3 covers 15 residues. V was clipped by 4 bases and J by 1 base, with 11 bases between them. The CDR3 nucleotides are TGTGCCAGCAGTGGGGGGGTAGGGTCTGGAAACACCATATATTTT. Protein sequence: CASSGGVGSGNTIYF.

V is TRBV20-1 and J is TRBJ2-4, with 7 nucleotides matching TRBD2. The CDR3 covers 15 residues. Germline V lookup: CDR1 DFQATT, CDR2 SNEGSKA (reference sequence). The trim removed 3 bases at V and 1 base at J, leaving 6 bases unmatched. CDR3 loop: CSASTGGGAKNIQYF. The CDR3 bases are TGCAGTGCTAGTACGGGAGGAGGGGCCAAAAACATTCAGTACTTC.

This chain links TRBV2 with TRBJ1-3; D uncertain. CDR1 and CDR2 (germline): SNHLY, FYNNEI. There are 13 residues in the CDR3. V was trimmed by 10 bases and J by 2 bases, leaving 12 bases between them. The DNA of the CDR3 is TGTGCCAACCAGCGGGGAGCTGGAAACACCATATATTTT. This translates into CANQRGAGNTIYF.

The chain joins TRBV11-2 to TRBJ2-3; D might be TRBD2 (5 bases). V was cut by 1 base and J by 2 bases, with 10 bases left in between. Germline CDR1 SGHAT, CDR2 FQNNGV. CDR3 size: 15 residues. Written as DNA, the CDR3 is TGTGCCAGCAGCTTAGGCGGAGGTCTCACAGATACGCAGTATTTT. It codes for CASSLGGGLTDTQYF.

The chain couples TRBV7-9 to TRBJ1-1; D unclear. The length of the CDR3 is 12 residues. Trimming shortened V by 3 bases and J by 7 bases, and 9 bases separated the two germline ends. Looked up from germline, CDR1 is SEHNR and CDR2 is FQNEAQ (reference sequence). This CDR3 reads CASSFERSEAFF. Here the CDR3 DNA reads TGTGCCAGCAGCTTCGAGCGGAGTGAAGCTTTCTTT.

The chain is built from TRBV19 and TRBJ2-7; 8 bases line up with TRBD2. The V gene end was trimmed by 1 base and the J gene end by 1 base; junction bases not matched to a gene: 3. The CDR3 extends over 15 amino acids. In germline, CDR1 is LNHDA, CDR2 SQIVND (reference sequence). The CDR3 spells CASSIVAGGSYEQYF. The CDR3 nucleotides read TGTGCCAGTAGTATAGTGGCGGGGGGTTCCTACGAGCAGTACTTC.

The table lists this clone with a count of one. J is TRBJ2-2 and V is TRBV29-1, with D perhaps matching TRBD2 (6 bases). CDR3 length: 11 residues. Looked up from germline, CDR1 is SQVTM and CDR2 is ANQGSEA. Trimming removed 7 bases at V and 3 bases at J, with 6 bases between. The CDR3 DNA reads TGCAGCGGGGACTACACCGGGGAGCTGTTTTTT. It yields the protein CSGDYTGELFF.

This chain uses TRBV6-6 with TRBJ2-2; the D gene is possibly TRBD2 (6 bases). The CDR3 consists of 22 residues. The V gene's germline CDR1 is MNHNY and CDR2 SVGAGI (reference sequence). Trimming removed 5 bases from V and 5 bases from J, with 36 bases in between. The CDR3 DNA sequence: TGTGCCAGCAGTCCCTCCCGAAGTCGAGAGATACGGAGGGTCTTTGGAACCGGGGAGCTGTTTTTT. This gives the protein CASSPSRSREIRRVFGTGELFF.

This rearrangement joins TRBV20-1 to TRBJ2-3; D possibly corresponds to TRBD1 (6 bases). Germline-derived CDR1 and CDR2 are DFQATT and SNEGSKA (reference sequence). Trimming pared 3 bases from V and 2 bases from J, leaving 15 bases between. There are 15 residues in the CDR3. This CDR3 reads CSASAGADSTDTQYF. CDR3 DNA: TGCAGTGCTAGTGCAGGGGCCGATTCCACAGATACGCAGTATTTT.

The chain employs TRBV28 and TRBJ2-7; 11 bases map to TRBD2. V shed 4 bases, J shed 0 bases, and the junction held 8 bases outside the gene matches. The germline V gene has CDR1 MDHEN and CDR2 SYDVKM. This CDR3 has 17 amino acids. The CDR3 coding sequence is TGTGCCAGCAGTTCTTACGGGACTAGCGGTAACTCCTACGAGCAGTACTTC. Translated: CASSSYGTSGNSYEQYF.

This clone occurred a few times. The chain uses TRBV10-1 and TRBJ2-1; TRBD1 matches at 10 bases. Germline loops: CDR1 WNHNN, CDR2 SYGVQD (reference sequence). The CDR3 runs to 15 residues. V lost 2 bases, J lost 4 bases, and 2 bases stayed unmatched. CDR3 region: CASSEDRGLYNEQFF. CDR3 DNA: TGCGCCAGCAGTGAGGACAGGGGGCTTTACAATGAGCAGTTCTTC.

The genes are TRBV12-3 or TRBV12-4 and TRBJ1-4, with unresolved D. CDR3 length: 13 amino acids. Trimming took off 5 bases at V and 8 bases at J, with 12 bases between the two ends. The CDR3 loop reads CASSVSNEEKLFF. The CDR3 bases are TGTGCCAGCAGTGTATCTAATGAGGAAAAACTGTTTTTT.

The chain couples TRBV2 to TRBJ1-5; D ambiguous. The CDR3 has 11 residues. Trimming removed 1 base at V and 16 bases at J, with 11 bases between. Germline V gene data show CDR1 as SNHLY and CDR2 as FYNNEI. The CDR3 spells CASSEGGSPHF. CDR3 coding DNA: TGTGCCAGCAGTGAAGGCGGGAGTCCCCATTTT.

This clone was seen only once. This sequence joins TRBV24-1 and TRBJ1-5, with a tentative D call TRBD1 (6 bases). Germline V gene lookup returns CDR1 KGHDR and CDR2 SFDVKD. This CDR3 contains 15 residues. The germline V and J ends were trimmed by 5 bases and 3 bases, with 13 bases remaining between them. CDR3 protein: CATSVGGGFNQPQHF. The CDR3 DNA sequence: TGTGCCACCAGTGTGGGGGGGGGCTTCAATCAGCCCCAGCATTTT.

The CDR3 is CASSLAGRLPYEQYF. In DNA, the CDR3 is TGTGCCAGCAGCTTAGCCGGGAGGCTCCCGTACGAGCAGTACTTC. This rearrangement joins TRBV7-2 to TRBJ2-7; 7 bases map to TRBD2. Germline loops: CDR1 SGHTA, CDR2 FQGNSA. The CDR3 consists of 15 residues. J lost 4 bases, V lost 0 bases, and 6 bases had no gene match. The whole variable domain, remainder taken from reference TRBV7-2 and TRBJ2-7, is GAGVSQSPSNKVTEKGKDVELRCDPISGHTALYWYRQSLGQGLEFLIYFQGNSAPDKSGLPSDRFSAERTGGSVSTLTIQRTQQEDSAVYLCASSLAGRLPYEQYFGPGTRLTVT.

A few counts support this clone. The gene calls are TRBV2 and TRBJ1-4; perhaps TRBD1 as D (6 bases). Germline CDR1 SNHLY, CDR2 FYNNEI. The CDR3 length is 14 residues. Trimming removed 8 bases from V and 4 bases from J, with 14 bases in between. The CDR3 bases are TGTGCCAGCGTCGGGACACCACATAATGAAAAACTGTTTTTT. Its protein product is CASVGTPHNEKLFF.

To note about this clone: The same CDR3 can be traced to other DNA sequences in this sample. V and J are TRBV5-4 and TRBJ2-7; possible D gene TRBD2, 5 bases. Looked up from germline, CDR1 is SGHNT and CDR2 is YYREEE (reference sequence). This CDR3 region has 14 residues. The V end was cut by 0 bases, the J end by 1 base, with 8 bases between. CDR3 in DNA: TGTGCCAGCAGCTTGGGACGGGGATCCTACGAGCAGTACTTC. Translated: CASSLGRGSYEQYF.

The chain is built from TRBV6-5 and TRBJ2-2; TRBD1 matches 9 bases. The CDR3 contains 16 residues. The V gene's germline CDR1 is MNHEY and CDR2 SVGAGI. V gave up 7 bases and J gave up 6 bases; unmatched junction bases: 12. This CDR3 is CASNYGTGWSAGELFF. The CDR3 DNA follows: TGTGCCAGCAATTATGGGACAGGGTGGAGCGCCGGGGAGCTGTTTTTT.

J is TRBJ2-7 and V is TRBV29-1; 9 bases are shared with TRBD1. Trimming cost V 4 bases and J 3 bases; bases outside gene matches: 7. The CDR3 is made up of 14 amino acids. Germline V gene data show CDR1 as SQVTM and CDR2 as ANQGSEA. CDR3 loop: CSVGGPGQGYEQYF. DNA of the CDR3: TGCAGCGTTGGTGGGCCGGGACAGGGCTACGAGCAGTACTTC.

The chain carries TRBV3-1 (or the pseudogene TRBV3-2) and TRBJ1-2; 10 bases agree with TRBD1. Per the germline V gene, CDR1 is LGHDT and CDR2 is YNNKEL (reference sequence). V trimming: 4 bases; J trimming: 4 bases; junction bases outside the gene matches: 3. The CDR3 loop spans 14 amino acids. CDR3 nucleotide sequence: TGTGCCAGCAGCCTCCGGGACAGGGGCTATGGCTACACCTTC. It codes for CASSLRDRGYGYTF.

The rearrangement joins TRBV30 to TRBJ1-4; D is ambiguous. The V gene lost 1 base and the J gene lost 8 bases, with 20 bases spanning the gap. CDR1 is GTSNPN and CDR2 is SVGIG in the germline V gene (reference sequence). This CDR3 has 16 amino acids. The CDR3 spells CAWSGQHSLSFEKLFF. The CDR3 coding sequence is TGTGCCTGGAGTGGGCAACATTCCCTCTCATTCGAAAAACTGTTTTTT.

This chain links TRBV4-1 with TRBJ2-6, with D possibly being TRBD1 (6 bases). In germline, CDR1 is MGHRA, CDR2 YSYEKL. The V end lost 5 bases, the J end lost 11 bases, and 13 bases lay between the germline ends. The CDR3 covers 13 residues. The CDR3 nucleotides read TGCGCCAGCAGCGAAACAGGGATCGACGTCCTGACTTTC. This encodes CASSETGIDVLTF.

This chain links TRBV3-1 (or the pseudogene TRBV3-2) with TRBJ1-2; a possible D gene is TRBD1 (6 bases). CDR1 LGHDT and CDR2 YNNKEL come from the germline V gene (reference sequence). V was pared by 4 bases and J by 6 bases, with 24 bases between. The CDR3 contains 17 residues. As DNA, the CDR3 is TGTGCCAGCAGCCCTCACCCGGGACACCATTTGGAGAATGGCTACACCTTC. It translates to CASSPHPGHHLENGYTF.

This chain joins TRBV30 and TRBJ2-7; D not certain. V lost 2 bases and J 4 bases, leaving 9 bases between the germline ends. Germline CDR1 reads GTSNPN; CDR2 reads SVGIG (reference sequence). The CDR3 has 12 amino acids. This chain's CDR3 is CAWSLSPYEQYF. CDR3 sequence (DNA): TGTGCCTGGAGTTTATCCCCTTACGAGCAGTACTTC. The full variable domain, its missing parts supplied by reference TRBV30 and TRBJ2-7, is SQTIHQWPATLVQPVGSPLSLECTVEGTSNPNLYWYRQAAGRGLQLLFYSVGIGQISSEVPQNLSASRPQDRQFILSSKKLLLSDSGFYLCAWSLSPYEQYFGPGTRLTVT.

This chain connects TRBV7-2 to TRBJ2-7, with D perhaps matching TRBD1 (6 bases). Germline V gives CDR1 SGHTA, CDR2 FQGNSA. Trimming pared 5 bases from V and 2 bases from J, leaving 16 bases between. The CDR3 is made up of 15 amino acids. The CDR3 loop reads CASSPRAGVPYEQYF. In DNA form, the CDR3 reads TGTGCCAGCAGCCCTAGAGCAGGGGTCCCCTACGAGCAGTACTTC. Drawing the rest from reference TRBV7-2 and TRBJ2-7, the complete variable domain is GAGVSQSPSNKVTEKGKDVELRCDPISGHTALYWYRQSLGQGLEFLIYFQGNSAPDKSGLPSDRFSAERTGGSVSTLTIQRTQQEDSAVYLCASSPRAGVPYEQYFGPGTRLTVT.

The chain links TRBV7-3 to TRBJ1-6; D might be TRBD1 (6 bases). Trimming shortened V by 0 bases and J by 12 bases, and 9 bases separated the two germline ends. CDR3 length: 13 amino acids. Germline values: CDR1 SGHTA, CDR2 FQGTGA. The CDR3 protein is CASSLTLRGPLHF. CDR3 DNA: TGTGCCAGCAGCTTAACGCTCAGGGGACCCCTCCACTTT.

This clone was seen only a few times. The genes are TRBV6-5 and TRBJ1-6; 9 bases are shared with TRBD1. This CDR3 spans 15 amino acids. Per germline, CDR1 MNHEY and CDR2 SVGAGI. J gave up 9 bases and V 5 bases, and 8 bases lay outside the gene matches. Here the CDR3 DNA reads TGTGCCAGCAGTCGGTCCGGGACAGGGCTTTCACCCCTCCACTTT. This codes for CASSRSGTGLSPLHF.

This sequence joins TRBV6-5 and TRBJ1-1; TRBD1 is a possible D gene (5 bases). V was clipped by 5 bases and J by 0 bases, with 7 bases between them. This CDR3 has 13 amino acids. Germline values: CDR1 MNHEY, CDR2 SVGAGI. DNA for the CDR3: TGTGCCAGCAGTATGACAGTGAACACTGAAGCTTTCTTT. Translating gives CASSMTVNTEAFF.

The chain joins TRBV2 to TRBJ1-3; D remains unclear. V lost 6 bases, J lost 0 bases, and 12 bases lay in between. The CDR3 extends over 15 amino acids. Germline V CDR1 and CDR2: SNHLY, FYNNEI. The CDR3 loop reads CASRVRNLSGNTIYF. The CDR3 region has the DNA TGTGCCAGCAGGGTTAGAAATCTCTCTGGAAACACCATATATTTT.

The chain links TRBV27 to TRBJ1-2, with D perhaps TRBD1 (5 bases). V was pared by 5 bases and J by 4 bases, with 14 bases between. The germline V gene has CDR1 MNHEY and CDR2 SMNVEV (reference sequence). This CDR3 contains 14 residues. In DNA form, the CDR3 reads TGTGCCAGCAGTATAGGGGAAGTGGGCTATGGCTACACCTTC. This encodes CASSIGEVGYGYTF.

CDR3 in amino acids: CASSAGTANGNTIYF. The CDR3 nucleotides are TGTGCCAGCAGTGCCGGGACAGCTAATGGAAACACCATATATTTT. J is TRBJ1-3 and V is TRBV2; 7 bases match TRBD1. The CDR3 has 15 amino acids. V was clipped by 4 bases and J by 3 bases; unmatched bases: 6. CDR1 and CDR2 (germline): SNHLY, FYNNEI.